This section outlines one TCR beta chain sequence together with its context. The CDR3 consists of 15 residues. In germline, CDR1 is SGHDN, CDR2 FVKESK. V shed 5 bases and J 10 bases; nucleotides not matched to a gene: 11. This sample was included in a study of cytomegalovirus exposure and HLA in healthy donors. Study-level information: A later analysis reported the same platform for the 120 validation repertoires and the roughly 650 first-cohort repertoires.

The assay was immunoSEQ multiplex PCR, and TCRdb's table has in-frame clones only and misses some. The repertoire holds 100,000 to 150,000 clones, with approximately 88% as singletons. This sequence originates from a woman in her late teens or twenties in good health and CMV-seronegative. Sequencing was carried out using PBMCs. The chain is built from TRBV14 and TRBJ1-4, with 9 bases lining up with TRBD1. CDR3 sequence: CASSEPGTGNSKLFF. CDR3 sequence (DNA): TGTGCCAGCAGCGAACCCGGGACAGGGAACTCAAAACTGTTTTTT.